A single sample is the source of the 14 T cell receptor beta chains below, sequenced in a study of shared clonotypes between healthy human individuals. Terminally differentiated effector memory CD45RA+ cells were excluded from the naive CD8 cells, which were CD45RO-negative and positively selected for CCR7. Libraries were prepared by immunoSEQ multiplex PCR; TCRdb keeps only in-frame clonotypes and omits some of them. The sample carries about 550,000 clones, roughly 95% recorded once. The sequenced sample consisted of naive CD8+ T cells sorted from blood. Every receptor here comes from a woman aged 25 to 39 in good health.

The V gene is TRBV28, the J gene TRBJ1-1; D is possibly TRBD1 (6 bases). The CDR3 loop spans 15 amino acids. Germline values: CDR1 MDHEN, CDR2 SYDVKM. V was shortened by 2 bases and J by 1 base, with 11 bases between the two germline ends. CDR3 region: CASSLPGTRNTEAFF. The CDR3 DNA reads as TGTGCCAGCAGTTTACCCGGGACAAGGAACACTGAAGCTTTCTTT.

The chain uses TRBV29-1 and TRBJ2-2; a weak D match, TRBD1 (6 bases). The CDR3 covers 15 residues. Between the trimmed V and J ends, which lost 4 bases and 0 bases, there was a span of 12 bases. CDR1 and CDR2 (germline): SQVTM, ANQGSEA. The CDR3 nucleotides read TGCAGCGTTGGATGGACAGAAACGAACACCGGGGAGCTGTTTTTT. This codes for CSVGWTETNTGELFF.

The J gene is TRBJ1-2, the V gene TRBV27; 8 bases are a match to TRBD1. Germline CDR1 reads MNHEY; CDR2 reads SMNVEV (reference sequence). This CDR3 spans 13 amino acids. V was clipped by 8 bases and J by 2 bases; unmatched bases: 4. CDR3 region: CASRTGRNYGYTF. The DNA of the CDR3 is TGTGCCAGCCGGACAGGGCGCAACTATGGCTACACCTTC.

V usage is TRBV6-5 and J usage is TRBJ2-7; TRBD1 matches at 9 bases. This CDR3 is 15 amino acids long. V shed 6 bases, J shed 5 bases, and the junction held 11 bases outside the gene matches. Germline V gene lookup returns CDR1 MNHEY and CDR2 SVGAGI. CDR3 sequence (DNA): TGTGCCAGCAGACAACCCGGGACAGGGTTCCACGAGCAGTACTTC. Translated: CASRQPGTGFHEQYF.

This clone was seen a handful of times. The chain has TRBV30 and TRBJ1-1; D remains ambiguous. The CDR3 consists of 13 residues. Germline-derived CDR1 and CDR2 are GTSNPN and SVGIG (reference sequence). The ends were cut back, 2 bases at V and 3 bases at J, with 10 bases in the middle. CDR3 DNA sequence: TGTGCCTGGAGTTTGGTAGGGCACACTGAAGCTTTCTTT. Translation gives CAWSLVGHTEAFF. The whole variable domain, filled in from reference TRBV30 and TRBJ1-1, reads SQTIHQWPATLVQPVGSPLSLECTVEGTSNPNLYWYRQAAGRGLQLLFYSVGIGQISSEVPQNLSASRPQDRQFILSSKKLLLSDSGFYLCAWSLVGHTEAFFGQGTRLTVV.

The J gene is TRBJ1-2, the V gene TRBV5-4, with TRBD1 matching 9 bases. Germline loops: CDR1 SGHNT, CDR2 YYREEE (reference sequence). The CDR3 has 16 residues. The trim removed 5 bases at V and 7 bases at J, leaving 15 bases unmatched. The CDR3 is CASSPGTGMRSGGYTF. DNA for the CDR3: TGTGCCAGCAGTCCCGGGACAGGGATGAGGAGCGGTGGCTACACCTTC.

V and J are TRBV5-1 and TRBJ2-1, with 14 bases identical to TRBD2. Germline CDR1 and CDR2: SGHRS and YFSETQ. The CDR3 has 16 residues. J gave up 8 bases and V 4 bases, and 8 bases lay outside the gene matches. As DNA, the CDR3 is TGCGCCAGCAGCATCGGGACTAGCGGGAGTCTGGATGAGCAGTTCTTC. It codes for CASSIGTSGSLDEQFF.

The CDR3 DNA reads TGTGCCACCTCCTACACAGAGAACACTGAAGCTTTCTTT. It codes for CATSYTENTEAFF. V gene TRBV15 combines with J gene TRBJ1-1, with D uncertain. The CDR3 has 13 amino acids. Per germline, CDR1 LNHNV and CDR2 YYDKDF (reference sequence). The V and J ends lost 8 bases and 1 base respectively, with 11 bases between them. The entire variable domain, with the rest obtained from reference TRBV15 and TRBJ1-1, is as follows: DAMVIQNPRYQVTQFGKPVTLSCSQTLNHNVMYWYQQKSSQAPKLLFHYYDKDFNNEADTPDNFQSRRPNTSFCFLDIRSPGLGDTAMYLCATSYTENTEAFFGQGTRLTVV.

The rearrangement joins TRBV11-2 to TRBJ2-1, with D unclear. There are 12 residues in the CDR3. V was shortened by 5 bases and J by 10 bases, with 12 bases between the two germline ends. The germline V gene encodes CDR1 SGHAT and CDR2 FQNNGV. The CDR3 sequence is CASSQRRWEQFF. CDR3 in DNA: TGTGCCAGCAGCCAACGCCGGTGGGAGCAGTTCTTC.

The CDR3 DNA follows: TGTGCCAGCAGCATAAACCACGGACTATCCCCGTCCGGGGAGCTGTTTTTT. Amino acids: CASSINHGLSPSGELFF. The chain has TRBV9 and TRBJ2-2, with D possibly TRBD2 on 6 matching bases. Trimming left V 4 bases short and J 6 bases short, with 22 bases between. This CDR3 contains 17 residues. CDR1 SGDLS and CDR2 YYNGEE come from the germline V gene.

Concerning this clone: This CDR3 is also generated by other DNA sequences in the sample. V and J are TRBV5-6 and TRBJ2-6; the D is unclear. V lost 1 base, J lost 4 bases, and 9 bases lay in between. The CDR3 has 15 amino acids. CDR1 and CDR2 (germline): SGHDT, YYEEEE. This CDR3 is CASSLKGSGANVLTF. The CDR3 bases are TGTGCCAGCAGCTTGAAGGGCTCCGGGGCCAACGTCCTGACTTTC.

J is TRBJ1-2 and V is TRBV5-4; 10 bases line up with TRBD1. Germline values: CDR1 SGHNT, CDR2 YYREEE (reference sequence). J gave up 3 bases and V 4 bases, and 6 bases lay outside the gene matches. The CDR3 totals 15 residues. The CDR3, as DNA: TGTGCCAGCAGCGACCGGGACAGGGGAGACTATGGCTACACCTTC. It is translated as CASSDRDRGDYGYTF. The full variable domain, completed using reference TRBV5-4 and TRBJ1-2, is ETGVTQSPTHLIKTRGQQVTLRCSSQSGHNTVSWYQQALGQGPQFIFQYYREEENGRGNFPPRFSGLQFPNYSSELNVNALELDDSALYLCASSDRDRGDYGYTFGSGTRLTVV.

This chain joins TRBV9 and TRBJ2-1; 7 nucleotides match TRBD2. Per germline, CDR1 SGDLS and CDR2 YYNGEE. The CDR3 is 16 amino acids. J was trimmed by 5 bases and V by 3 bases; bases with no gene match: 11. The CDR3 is CASSALWGGSNNEQFF. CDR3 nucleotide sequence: TGTGCCAGCAGCGCCCTCTGGGGCGGGAGTAACAATGAGCAGTTCTTC.

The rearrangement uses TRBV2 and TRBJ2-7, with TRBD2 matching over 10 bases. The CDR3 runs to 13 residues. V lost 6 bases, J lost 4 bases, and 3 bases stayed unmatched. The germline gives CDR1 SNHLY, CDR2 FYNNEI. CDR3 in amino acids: CASRLAGLYEQYF. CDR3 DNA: TGTGCCAGCAGACTAGCGGGACTTTACGAGCAGTACTTC.